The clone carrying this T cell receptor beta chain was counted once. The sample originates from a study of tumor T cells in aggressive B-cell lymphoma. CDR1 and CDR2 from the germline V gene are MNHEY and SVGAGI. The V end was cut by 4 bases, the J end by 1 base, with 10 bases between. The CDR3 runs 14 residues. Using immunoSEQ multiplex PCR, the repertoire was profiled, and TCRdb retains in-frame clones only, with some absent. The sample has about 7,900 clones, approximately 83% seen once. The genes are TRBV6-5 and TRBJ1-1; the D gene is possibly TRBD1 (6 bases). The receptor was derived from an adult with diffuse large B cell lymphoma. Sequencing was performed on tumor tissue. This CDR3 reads CASSLGAENTEAFF. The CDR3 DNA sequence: TGTGCCAGCAGTTTGGGGGCGGAGAACACTGAAGCTTTCTTT.